The 5 T cell receptor beta chains below were found in one sample sequenced in a study of T-cell reconstitution after alpha-beta-depleted transplantation in children. Unique molecular identifiers were incorporated during preparation of the TCRbeta library. MiXCR, applied by TCRdb to the PCR reads, yields one record per CDR3 protein. Found here are more than 150,000 distinct CDR3 sequences, 13% to 15% of them singletons; the top ten hold less than 15%. Material: PBMCs from the stem cell graft donor, obtained from the stem cell graft. These receptors originate from a human donor who donated a stem cell graft to a child with acute lymphoblastic leukemia.

This clonotype was detected many times. The chain has TRBV27 and TRBJ1-5; D perhaps matches TRBD1 (6 bases). V dropped 4 bases and J dropped 5 bases, with 9 bases sitting between them. The germline CDR1 and CDR2 sequences are MNHEY and SMNVEV (reference sequence). The CDR3 runs to 13 residues. The DNA for the CDR3 is TGTGCCAGCAGTTCGGGGGCCCATCAGCCCCAGCATTTT. This codes for CASSSGAHQPQHF.

The rearrangement links TRBV11-3 to TRBJ1-1, with TRBD1 matching 9 bases. V shed 5 bases and J 0 bases; nucleotides not matched to a gene: 7. CDR1 SGHNT and CDR2 YENEEA come from the germline V gene. The CDR3 is 16 amino acids. In nucleotides, the CDR3 is TGTGCCAGCAGCCGCCGGACAGGGGTCATGAACACTGAAGCTTTCTTT. This translates into CASSRRTGVMNTEAFF.

This clonotype was seen many times. V is TRBV5-1 and J is TRBJ2-1; D call uncertain. This CDR3 comprises 13 residues. Trimming pared 0 bases from V and 12 bases from J, leaving 13 bases between. From germline, CDR1 is SGHRS and CDR2 YFSETQ. CDR3 region: CASSLAVHKGQFF. CDR3 nucleotide sequence: TGCGCCAGCAGCTTGGCCGTCCACAAAGGGCAGTTCTTC.

This clonotype was recorded many times. This rearrangement joins TRBV3-1 to TRBJ2-2; no clear D gene. In germline, CDR1 is LGHDT, CDR2 YNNKEL (reference sequence). Trimming took 0 bases from V and 2 from J, leaving 7 bases between them. This CDR3 contains 15 residues. Here the CDR3 reads CASSQEFLNTGELFF. CDR3 sequence (DNA): TGTGCCAGCAGCCAAGAGTTTTTAAACACCGGGGAGCTGTTTTTT.

About this clonotype itself: A much larger clone sits a single nucleotide away, making a read error possible. V is TRBV4-1 and J is TRBJ2-7, with a possible D match to TRBD2 (6 bases). Looked up from germline, CDR1 is MGHRA and CDR2 is YSYEKL. Trimming removed 3 bases at V and 2 bases at J, with 17 bases between. The CDR3 length is 16 residues. The CDR3, as DNA: TGCGCCAGCAGCCAGCCCCCCCGCGGGAAGGCCTACGAGCAGTACTTC. It codes for CASSQPPRGKAYEQYF.